One TCR beta chain is described in this entry. Its antigen remains unidentified. Library preparation employed the immunoSEQ multiplex PCR assay. A mixture of 60 forward primers for TCR Vbeta segments and 13 reverse primers for TCR Jbeta segments was used in the multiplex PCR. The CDR3 region of rearranged TCR beta genes was amplified from genomic DNA with a multiplex PCR assay. Amplified TCR beta libraries were sequenced as 87-base-pair reads on the Illumina HiSeq System. As for the authors' bioinformatics: In a later analysis, tens of millions of unique TCR beta chains were counted across the roughly 670 repertoires, and roughly 10 million of these chains were shared by at least two donors. Raw reads were error-corrected and collapsed into unique sequences with a nearest-neighbor algorithm that merged closely related sequences to remove PCR and sequencing errors. To assign V, D and J gene segments, CDR3 sequences were aligned to IMGT reference sequences. Each retained sequence needed at least a six-nucleotide match to both a V gene segment and a J gene segment. Rearrangements were classified as productive when the CDR3 lacked stop codons and remained in frame with V and J, and all other rearrangements were classified as non-productive. CDR3 was defined according to IMGT convention as the region running from the second conserved V-encoded cysteine to the conserved J-encoded phenylalanine. The earlier analysis of 500 to 750 of the donors excluded any sequence lacking an unambiguous match to a single V gene segment. In an earlier analysis of about 590 of the donors, a V segment was called functional when productive rearrangements were above 56.7%, and segregating when the standard deviation between donors exceeded 5%. A statistical classification framework was built for diagnosing cytomegalovirus status from the catalog of TCR beta chain sequences. In a later analysis, TCR nucleotide sequences were compared against IMGT/GENE-DB human TR gene sequences so that V and J genes could be assigned. A later analysis assigned CDR3 sequences and most-parsimonious VDJ recombination scenarios with the TCRdist pipeline. In a later analysis, each TCR beta chain was defined by its CDR3 amino acid sequence together with its V-gene family, and reads without a unique V-gene family were excluded. A later analysis removed 500 to 600 highly shared, low-generation-probability nucleotide sequences to deal with suspected cross-contamination and a sequencing artifact. In a later analysis, a clonal expansion index for each public chain was calculated from normalized within-repertoire ranks of inferred template counts. In a later analysis, generation probabilities were computed with a VDJ recombination model fitted to out-of-frame rearrangements, and the resulting probabilities were checked against IGoR. In a later analysis, TCR-TCR, TCR-HLA and TCR-CMV co-occurrence was scored with hypergeometric tests, and a repertoire-size bias correction was applied to TCR pairs. False discovery rates were estimated in a later analysis by permuting HLA or CMV assignments 20 times. A later analysis grouped co-occurring TCRs with DBSCAN, adding TCRdist sequence similarity when clustering within HLA-allele-positive subsets. Repertoires with fewer than 30,000 or more than 120,000 public chains were left out of co-occurrence clustering, as were four to six repertoires with anomalous nucleotide sharing. TCRdb mirrors the immuneACCESS table, restricted to in-frame sequences. Some clones are absent from its copies; in checked studies, under half trace to an unresolved V gene, and the reason for the others is unknown. V, J and clone size derive from that table, while D and trimming were established from the DNA sequence. This sample's table carries approximately 110,000 clones. 3% to 4.5% of the sample lies in the top ten.

Relative to germline, V is missing 5 bases and J is missing 15 bases, with 10 bases of the junction outside any gene match. The CDR3, from cysteine to phenylalanine, totals 12 residues. The DNA shown is the 36-base CDR3, in frame from base 1. From a lookup of the germline V gene (reference sequence), CDR1 and CDR2 are LNHNV and YYDKDF. The sample is drawn from a study of cytomegalovirus exposure and HLA in healthy donors (dated by TCRdb to 2016 to 2017). Background for the entire study: In an earlier analysis of approximately 640 of the donors, 276 Gb of sequence data and approximately 120 million unique TCR beta sequences from 150 million to 200 million T cells were reported. An early release that covered fewer than 800 HLA-typed donors contained about 300 gigabases of sequencing data and roughly 84 million unique TCR sequences. Of the 300 to 400 genotyped donors, about 80% fell in the genetic ancestry cluster associated with self-reported Caucasian donors. The aim of the study was to test whether cataloging public T cell receptors could identify signatures of past pathogen exposure. The study used immunosequencing to profile the T cell repertoires of approximately 650 subjects and linked those repertoires to cytomegalovirus serostatus. In addition to the first cohort of 500 to 850 subjects, a separate validation cohort of 130 or so different subjects was used. To predict cytomegalovirus infection status, the study brought together high-throughput TCR immunosequencing, statistical association of individual TCRs with disease status, and machine learning. A later analysis re-examined previously published TCR beta repertoires from 610 or so donors and added high-resolution HLA genotyping to investigate patterns of TCR occurrence. Rather than using new phenotypic data, the later analysis identified candidate immune exposures from TCR beta sequences and from how often those sequences occurred across donors. To decide whether each TCR beta V gene segment behaved as functional or pseudogenic, an earlier analysis of over 500 of the donors relied on high-throughput TCR beta sequencing. Donor age, sex, ethnicity and CMV serostatus were compiled together with the repertoire data. A later genetic analysis used genome-wide SNP genotypes for 398 of the 666 donors, treating that subset as a discovery cohort. All discovery cohort repertoires had been generated on a single sequencing platform. HLA typing included class I and class II loci at four-digit resolution. The number of donors typed differed by locus, with about 629-630 for A, B, C, DRB1 and DQB1, about 500 for DQA1, 600 to 610 for DPA1, and about 450 for DPB1. Roughly 5 DR-DQ haplotypes were handled as single units for association and clustering because linkage in the cohort was strong. Among about 370 genotyped donors of the cohort, an average of roughly 230,000 unique TCR beta nucleotide sequences was sequenced per donor, of which roughly 17% were non-productive.

The cohort consisted of fewer than 700 healthy bone marrow donors. Cohort members were all nominally healthy when sampled, although unrecorded immune exposures were likely present. The donor was CMV seronegative and was included in the group of about 400 seronegative cohort members. Every donor gave a peripheral blood sample, and the peripheral blood mononuclear cells from that sample were used for TCR beta sequencing. Genomic DNA extraction from the blood cell samples was performed with the Qiagen DNeasy Blood Extraction Kit. General findings and caveats noted by the study authors: It was suggested by the authors that the approach could potentially be generalized to other disease states and immunological phenotypes. A cluster of highly shared sequence variants was judged likely to represent a technical artifact of the sequencing pipeline. Because some donors lacked HLA typing at each locus, the association tests relied only on the typed subset. In a later genetic analysis, fewer N-insertions in productive TCRs were reported among donors in an Asian-associated ancestry cluster than the roughly 640-donor mean. This cohort had only TCR beta chains sequenced, and the lack of alpha or paired-chain data limited which features could be detected. A later analysis found that HLA-associated TCR beta chains were more clonally expanded and had lower generation probabilities than equally common non-associated chains. Over 15 rarely observed V segments, including chromosome 9 orphons, were excluded from the earlier analysis of approximately 600 of the donors because counts were too low. The 87-base-pair reads could not distinguish some IMGT-functional V segments, including TRBV6-2 and TRBV6-3, so those segments were excluded. Most CMV-associated TCR beta chains appeared to be HLA-restricted in a later analysis, and the HLA associations seemed to be driven largely by CMV exposure. When HLA alleles, especially DR and DQ, strongly co-occurred, TCR associations were difficult to assign to individual alleles. Broadly in line with IMGT annotations, most TCR beta V segments showed up in productive rearrangements about 90% or about 30% of the time in an earlier analysis of 450 to 750 of the donors. In a later genetic analysis, a missense DCLRE1C variant was associated with V-gene and J-gene trimming of TCR beta chains, and the association was replicated in an independent cohort. A further reported finding was that TCR beta sequences accurately predicted the HLA-A and HLA-B alleles for most subjects in the first cohort. CMV serostatus was the only immune exposure information available for the cohort. In both the original and validation cohorts, the classifier was reported to diagnose cytomegalovirus status with high specificity and sensitivity. Sequencing depth was assumed to be roughly uniform across donors in the presence/absence analyses, though that assumption may not hold. While some public TCRs were present in many individuals, most TCR sequences turned up only very rarely across donors. Several of the top co-occurrence clusters appeared to be linked to parvovirus B19, influenza, CMV and Epstein-Barr virus, according to a later analysis. Correlated functional status among segregating V segments might reflect linkage disequilibrium, but an unknown experimental factor could not be ruled out. In vitro tests confirmed that a few of the cytomegalovirus-associated TCR beta chains recognize cytomegalovirus antigens. In a later analysis, TCR association rates were found to vary across HLA loci, with the most associated TCRs seen for DRB1 alleles and the fewest for HLA-C alleles. A later analysis associated about 17,000 TCR beta sequences with specific HLA alleles at a false discovery rate of 0.05. The study listed 164 TCR beta chains as associated with cytomegalovirus.

The V and J genes are TRBV15 and TRBJ2-1, with TRBD1 matching 7 junction bases. This TCR was recovered from a man younger than 35 in good health and CMV-seronegative. Material for sequencing was PBMCs. The DNA sequence reads TGTGCCACCAGCTCGCGACAGGGAAGTGTGTTCTTC. Translated, this is CATSSRQGSVFF.